The 21 T cell receptor beta chains given below trace back to one sample, sequenced in a study of T cell responses to AZD1222 COVID-19 vaccine. Libraries were prepared by immunoSEQ multiplex PCR; TCRdb keeps only in-frame clonotypes and omits some of them. Found here are about 94,000 clones, 85% of them singletons; the top ten hold 4.5% to 5%. The sample was peripheral blood, taken 28 days after the second AZD1222 dose. All receptors come from an adult who received the AZD1222 COVID-19 vaccine.

The chain has TRBV1 and TRBJ2-1; the table's D call, TRBD2, has no DNA check behind it. TRBV1 is a known pseudogene. This CDR3 is 18 amino acids long. The CDR3 DNA reads as TGCACCAGCAGCTTAGTGCTAAGAAAGCGGGAGAAAAACAATGAGCAGTTCTTC. Translated, it gives CTSSLVLRKREKNNEQFF.

V and J are TRBV19 and TRBJ1-1; no clear D gene. This CDR3 spans 14 amino acids. CDR1 is LNHDA, CDR2 SQIVND, per germline (reference sequence). V lost 3 bases to trimming and J lost 1 base, with 9 bases between them. The CDR3 region is CASSIPIGNTEAFF. For the CDR3, the DNA is TGTGCCAGTAGTATCCCGATTGGGAACACTGAAGCTTTCTTT.

This sequence joins TRBV7-9 and TRBJ2-1, with 9 positions matching TRBD1. The length of the CDR3 is 17 residues. The germline V gene encodes CDR1 SEHNR and CDR2 FQNEAQ (reference sequence). Trimming removed 4 bases from V and 5 bases from J; junction bases left unmatched: 12. CDR3 DNA sequence: TGTGCCAGCAGCTCACCTAACAGGGGGCAAATAAACAATGAGCAGTTCTTC. Translated: CASSSPNRGQINNEQFF.

The chain is built from TRBV12-3 or TRBV12-4 and TRBJ2-1; D unclear. The CDR3 is 11 residues long. Trimming cost V 5 bases and J 7 bases, with 6 bases left between them. The CDR3 sequence: CASSPKNEQFF. As DNA, the CDR3 is TGTGCCAGCAGTCCGAAGAATGAGCAGTTCTTC.

This chain joins TRBV7-3 and TRBJ2-5, with 9 bases fitting TRBD1. V was clipped by 4 bases and J by 5 bases; unmatched bases: 8. Germline V gives CDR1 SGHTA, CDR2 FQGTGA. The CDR3 is made up of 15 amino acids. CDR3 residues: CASSSNTGTGETQYF. The CDR3 DNA sequence: TGTGCCAGCAGCTCAAACACCGGGACAGGGGAGACCCAGTACTTC. Supplemented by reference TRBV7-3 and TRBJ2-5, the full variable domain reads GAGVSQTPSNKVTEKGKYVELRCDPISGHTALYWYRQSLGQGPEFLIYFQGTGAADDSGLPNDRFFAVRPEGSVSTLKIQRTERGDSAVYLCASSSNTGTGETQYFGPGTRLLVL.

The chain combines TRBV6-5 with TRBJ1-2, with D unresolved. CDR3 length: 14 residues. The germline V and J ends were trimmed by 7 bases and 4 bases, with 16 bases remaining between them. CDR1 is MNHEY and CDR2 is SVGAGI in the germline V gene. The CDR3 region has the DNA TGTGCCAGCATGACTTTCGTGGGTGGCTATGGCTACACCTTC. Its protein is CASMTFVGGYGYTF.

This chain links TRBV9 with TRBJ1-1; a possible D gene is TRBD1 (5 bases). From germline, CDR1 is SGDLS and CDR2 YYNGEE. This CDR3 contains 12 residues. The V gene lost 9 bases and the J gene lost 5 bases, with 14 bases spanning the gap. DNA of the CDR3: TGTGCCACCGTGACAGATCTGACTGAAGCTTTCTTT. Protein sequence: CATVTDLTEAFF. Together with reference TRBV9 and TRBJ1-1, the CDR3 gives the full variable domain: DSGVTQTPKHLITATGQRVTLRCSPRSGDLSVYWYQQSLDQGLQFLIQYYNGEERAKGNILERFSAQQFPDLHSELNLSSLELGDSALYFCATVTDLTEAFFGQGTRLTVV.

This clone was found once. The chain couples TRBV9 to TRBJ1-6; D is unresolved. Deletions cut 8 bases from V and 6 bases from J, with 15 bases between. The CDR3 spans 14 residues. Germline-derived CDR1 and CDR2 are SGDLS and YYNGEE. The CDR3 loop is CARFVGAGNSPLHF. In DNA form, the CDR3 reads TGTGCCAGGTTCGTGGGCGCGGGTAATTCACCCCTCCACTTT.

The rearrangement uses TRBV18 and TRBJ2-7; 9 positions agree with TRBD1. Looked up from germline, CDR1 is KGHSH and CDR2 is LQKENI. The CDR3 consists of 15 residues. V was pared by 3 bases and J by 3 bases, with 6 bases of the junction left unmatched. CDR3 nucleotide sequence: TGTGCCAGCTCACCTACGGGACAGGGAAGCTACGAGCAGTACTTC. Its protein product is CASSPTGQGSYEQYF. The full variable domain, with the rest looked up from reference TRBV18 and TRBJ2-7, is NAGVMQNPRHLVRRRGQEARLRCSPMKGHSHVYWYRQLPEEGLKFMVYLQKENIIDESGMPKERFSAEFPKEGPSILRIQQVVRGDSAAYFCASSPTGQGSYEQYFGPGTRLTVT.

The chain carries TRBV7-2 and TRBJ2-7; D not resolved. The CDR3 is 15 residues long. Germline lookup yields CDR1 SGHTA and CDR2 FQGNSA. The germline V and J ends were trimmed by 5 bases and 6 bases, with 20 bases remaining between them. CDR3 sequence (DNA): TGTGCCAGCAGCACCTCCCCCTCGCTAGTGGTCGAGCAGTACTTC. This translates into CASSTSPSLVVEQYF.

This clone appeared once. Other DNA sequences of this sample code for an identical CDR3. The chain has TRBV9 and TRBJ2-7, with D maybe TRBD2 (7 bases). This CDR3 has 14 residues. Looked up from germline, CDR1 is SGDLS and CDR2 is YYNGEE. V lost 0 bases, J lost 2 bases, and 9 bases lay in between. The CDR3 nucleotides are TGTGCCAGCAGCGTAGCGGGGGGCCCCTACGAGCAGTACTTC. It translates to CASSVAGGPYEQYF.

V and J are TRBV7-3 and TRBJ2-5, with 7 bases identical to TRBD2. The CDR3 length is 15 residues. Germline values: CDR1 SGHTA, CDR2 FQGTGA. J lost 7 bases, V lost 8 bases, and 16 bases had no gene match. CDR3 region: CASSQVAGPSATQYF. The CDR3 DNA is TGTGCCAGCTCCCAAGTAGCGGGTCCCTCAGCGACCCAGTACTTC.

The gene calls are TRBV24-1 and TRBJ1-5; tentatively, D is TRBD1 (5 bases). Trimming stripped 6 bases from V and 5 bases from J, with 10 bases between. CDR1 is KGHDR, CDR2 SFDVKD, per germline. This CDR3 contains 13 residues. CDR3 protein: CATSLGGDQPQHF. Here the CDR3 DNA reads TGTGCCACCAGTCTCGGGGGTGATCAGCCCCAGCATTTT.

The V gene is TRBV4-2, the J gene TRBJ1-3; D call uncertain. This CDR3 is 18 amino acids long. Germline V gene data show CDR1 as LGHNA and CDR2 as YNFKEQ. Trimming took off 0 bases at V and 0 bases at J, with 15 bases between the two ends. CDR3 in DNA: TGTGCCAGCAGCCAAGATCTTCCCTTTATTAGCTCTGGAAACACCATATATTTT. This encodes CASSQDLPFISSGNTIYF.

The chain combines TRBV5-1 with TRBJ1-4, with D possibly TRBD1 on 5 matching bases. Germline loops: CDR1 SGHRS, CDR2 YFSETQ. The CDR3 runs to 14 residues. Deletions cut 5 bases from V and 7 bases from J, with 15 bases between. The CDR3 reads CASSGGSGGEKLFF. In DNA, the CDR3 is TGCGCCAGCAGTGGAGGGAGTGGGGGTGAAAAACTGTTTTTT.

This chain joins TRBV27 and TRBJ2-3; D is unresolved. V was trimmed by 1 base and J by 5 bases, leaving 7 bases between them. The CDR3 is 13 residues long. Germline CDR1 and CDR2: MNHEY and SMNVEV (reference sequence). The CDR3 protein is CASSLLGQDTQYF. The CDR3 nucleotides are TGTGCCAGCAGTTTATTAGGCCAAGATACGCAGTATTTT.

The chain joins TRBV7-9 to TRBJ2-5, with 13 bases aligning to TRBD2. Trimming cost V 5 bases and J 1 base; bases outside gene matches: 7. This CDR3 is 17 amino acids long. The germline CDR1 and CDR2 sequences are SEHNR and FQNEAQ (reference sequence). This CDR3 is CASSRTSGSGSQETQYF. CDR3 DNA sequence: TGTGCCAGCAGCCGGACTAGCGGGAGCGGTAGCCAAGAGACCCAGTACTTC.

The V call is TRBV7-2, the J call TRBJ2-3; D remains ambiguous. CDR3 length: 16 residues. Trimming took off 1 base at V and 0 bases at J, with 11 bases between the two ends. Looked up from germline, CDR1 is SGHTA and CDR2 is FQGNSA. CDR3 residues: CASSLVPGISTDTQYF. The CDR3 DNA reads as TGTGCCAGCAGCTTAGTCCCGGGTATTAGCACAGATACGCAGTATTTT.

The V gene is TRBV5-6, the J gene TRBJ1-3; a weak D match, TRBD1 (5 bases). Germline V lookup: CDR1 SGHDT, CDR2 YYEEEE. The CDR3 covers 16 residues. The V end lost 0 bases, the J end lost 0 bases, and 10 bases lay between the germline ends. In DNA form, the CDR3 reads TGTGCCAGCAGCTTGGATGGGGGACTCTCTGGAAACACCATATATTTT. Its translation: CASSLDGGLSGNTIYF.

The chain joins TRBV7-9 to TRBJ2-2; 11 nucleotides align to TRBD2. Unmatched junction bases numbered 5, after V lost 5 bases and J lost 6 bases. CDR1 and CDR2 from the germline V gene are SEHNR and FQNEAQ (reference sequence). This CDR3 comprises 15 residues. The CDR3 protein is CASSPRTSGPGELFF. Written as DNA, the CDR3 is TGTGCCAGCAGCCCCCGGACTAGCGGGCCCGGGGAGCTGTTTTTT.

The count of this clone is one. The J gene is TRBJ2-2, the V gene TRBV3-1 (or the pseudogene TRBV3-2), with 13 nucleotides matching TRBD2. The germline V gene encodes CDR1 LGHDT and CDR2 YNNKEL (reference sequence). With V trimmed by 4 bases and J by 7 bases, 9 bases remained unmatched. The CDR3 has 17 residues. The CDR3 DNA reads as TGTGCCAGCAGCCCGACCGGGACTAGCGGGATCGTCGGGGAGCTGTTTTTT. Translating it yields CASSPTGTSGIVGELFF.